This T cell receptor (beta chain) appears in the sequencing data of a study of CD8+ T cells in alopecia areata. About the study: Twice a day, 5 to 10 mg of oral tofacitinib was administered to treated patients. Overall study results and limits: One nonresponder makes the tie between baseline CD8+ expansion and response uncertain.

This clone was seen a single time. Its antigen is as yet unknown. Reverse transcribed after extraction, RNA yielded cDNA as the sequencing template. This table comes from immunoSEQ multiplex PCR, and its TCRdb copy is limited to in-frame clones, with some not included. Among roughly 250,000 clones listed, over 45% were seen once. Sample treatment: oral pan-JAK inhibitor, 5-10 mg twice daily. Germline CDR1 is MNHEY and CDR2 is SVGAGI. The CDR3 has 14 residues. The V end was cut by 4 bases, the J end by 6 bases, with 13 bases between. The TCR was taken from a human donor with alopecia areata. The starting material was CD4+ T cells sorted from blood, obtained around week 53, from a patient treated with tofacitinib. The V call is TRBV6-5, the J call TRBJ1-5; D might be TRBD1 (5 bases). CDR3 protein: CASSSGREGQPQHF. The CDR3 nucleotides read TGTGCCAGCAGTTCGGGCAGGGAGGGTCAGCCCCAGCATTTT.